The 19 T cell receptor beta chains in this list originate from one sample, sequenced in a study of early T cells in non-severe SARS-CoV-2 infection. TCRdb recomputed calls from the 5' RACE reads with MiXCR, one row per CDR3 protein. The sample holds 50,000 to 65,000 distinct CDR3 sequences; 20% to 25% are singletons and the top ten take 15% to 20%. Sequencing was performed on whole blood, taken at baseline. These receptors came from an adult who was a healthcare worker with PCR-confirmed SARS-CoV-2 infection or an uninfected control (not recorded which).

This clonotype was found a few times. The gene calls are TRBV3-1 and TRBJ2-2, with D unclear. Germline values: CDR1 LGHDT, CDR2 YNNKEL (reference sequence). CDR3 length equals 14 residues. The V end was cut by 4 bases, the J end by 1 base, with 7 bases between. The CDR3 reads CASSPPWNTGELFF. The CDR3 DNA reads TGTGCCAGCAGCCCACCCTGGAACACCGGGGAGCTGTTTTTT.

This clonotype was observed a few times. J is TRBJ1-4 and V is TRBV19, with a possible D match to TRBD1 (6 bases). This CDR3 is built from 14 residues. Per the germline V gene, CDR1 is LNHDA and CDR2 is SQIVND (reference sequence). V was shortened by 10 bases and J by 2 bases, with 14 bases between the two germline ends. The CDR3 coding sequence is TGTGCCACATCCCCCGACAGGACTAATGAAAAACTGTTTTTT. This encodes CATSPDRTNEKLFF.

The CDR3 DNA reads TGTGCCAGCAGCCAAGATTCGGCCCAGCAGGGGGAGACCCAGTACTTC. It codes for CASSQDSAQQGETQYF. The chain carries TRBV3-1 and TRBJ2-5; D may be TRBD1 (6 bases). Germline V CDR1 and CDR2: LGHDT, YNNKEL (reference sequence). The CDR3 runs to 16 residues. Trimming cost V 0 bases and J 5 bases, with 16 bases left between them.

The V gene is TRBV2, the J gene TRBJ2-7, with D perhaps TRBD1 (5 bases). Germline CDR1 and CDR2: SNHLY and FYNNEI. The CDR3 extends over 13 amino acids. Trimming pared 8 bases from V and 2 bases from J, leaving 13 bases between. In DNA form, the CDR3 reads TGTGCCAGCGGAAGGGGATCAGCCTACGAGCAGTACTTC. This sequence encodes CASGRGSAYEQYF.

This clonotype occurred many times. CDR3 bases: TGTGCCAGCAGCCAAGGCCAGGGGGATTACGAGCAGTACTTC. Translation gives CASSQGQGDYEQYF. The chain employs TRBV4-2 and TRBJ2-7; 7 positions agree with TRBD1. Germline CDR1 LGHNA, CDR2 YNFKEQ. Trimming at V came to 1 base and at J to 4 bases, leaving 4 bases not matched to a gene. CDR3 length: 14 residues.

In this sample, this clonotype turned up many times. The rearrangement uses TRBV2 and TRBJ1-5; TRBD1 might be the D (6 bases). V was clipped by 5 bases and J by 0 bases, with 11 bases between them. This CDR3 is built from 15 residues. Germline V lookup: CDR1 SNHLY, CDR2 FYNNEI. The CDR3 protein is CASSWDKYSNQPQHF. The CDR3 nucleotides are TGTGCCAGCAGTTGGGACAAATATAGCAATCAGCCCCAGCATTTT.

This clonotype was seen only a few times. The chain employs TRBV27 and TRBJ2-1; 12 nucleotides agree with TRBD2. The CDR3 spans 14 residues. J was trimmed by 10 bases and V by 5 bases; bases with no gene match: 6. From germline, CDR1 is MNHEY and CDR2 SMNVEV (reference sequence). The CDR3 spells CASSLAGGAREQFF. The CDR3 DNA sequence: TGTGCCAGCAGTCTAGCGGGGGGGGCCAGGGAGCAGTTCTTC.

The CDR3 DNA is TGTGCCAGCAGCCCCGACAGCGTTTGGAACACTGAAGCTTTCTTT. This gives the protein CASSPDSVWNTEAFF. The V gene is TRBV3-1, the J gene TRBJ1-1, with a possible D match to TRBD1 (5 bases). Deletions cut 4 bases from V and 1 base from J, with 13 bases between. Per germline, CDR1 LGHDT and CDR2 YNNKEL (reference sequence). The CDR3 is 15 residues long.

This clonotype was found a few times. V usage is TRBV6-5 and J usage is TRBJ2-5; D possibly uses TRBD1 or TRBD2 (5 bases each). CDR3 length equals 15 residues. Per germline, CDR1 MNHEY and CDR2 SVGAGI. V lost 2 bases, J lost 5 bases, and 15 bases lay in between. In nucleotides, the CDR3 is TGTGCCAGCAGTTACGGGGACCCCCGCGCCGAGACCCAGTACTTC. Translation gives CASSYGDPRAETQYF.

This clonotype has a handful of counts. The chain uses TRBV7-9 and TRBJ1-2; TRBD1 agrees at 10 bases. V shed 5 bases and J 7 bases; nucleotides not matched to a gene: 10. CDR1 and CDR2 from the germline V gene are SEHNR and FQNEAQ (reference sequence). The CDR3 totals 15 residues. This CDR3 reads CASSPRDRGLIGYTF. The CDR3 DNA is TGTGCCAGCAGCCCGAGGGACAGGGGCTTGATTGGCTACACCTTC.

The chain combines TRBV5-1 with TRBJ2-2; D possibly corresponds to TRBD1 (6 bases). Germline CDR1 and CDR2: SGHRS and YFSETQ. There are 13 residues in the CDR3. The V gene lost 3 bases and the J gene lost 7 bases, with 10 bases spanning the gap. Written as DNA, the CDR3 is TGCGCCAGCAGCTCGCAGGGGTACGGGGAGCTGTTTTTT. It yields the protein CASSSQGYGELFF.

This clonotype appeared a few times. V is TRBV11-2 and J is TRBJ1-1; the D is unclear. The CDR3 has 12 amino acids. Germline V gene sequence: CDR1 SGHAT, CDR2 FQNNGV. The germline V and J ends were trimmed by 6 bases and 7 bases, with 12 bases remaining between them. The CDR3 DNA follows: TGTGCCAGCAGAAGTAGCGCAGTTGAAGCTTTCTTT. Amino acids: CASRSSAVEAFF.

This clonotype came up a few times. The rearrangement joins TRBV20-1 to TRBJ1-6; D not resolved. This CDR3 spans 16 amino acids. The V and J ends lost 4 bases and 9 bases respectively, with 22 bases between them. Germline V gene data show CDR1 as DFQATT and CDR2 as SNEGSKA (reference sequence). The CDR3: CSATYPQSTETSPLHF. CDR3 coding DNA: TGCAGTGCTACATACCCCCAGTCGACGGAGACTTCACCCCTCCACTTT.

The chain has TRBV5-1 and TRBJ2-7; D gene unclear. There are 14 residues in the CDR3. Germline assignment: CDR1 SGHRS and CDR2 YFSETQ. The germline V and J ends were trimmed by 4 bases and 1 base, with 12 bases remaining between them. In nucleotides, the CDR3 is TGCGCCAGCAGCGTCCAAGTTCTTTCCTACGAGCAGTACTTC. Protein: CASSVQVLSYEQYF.

The CDR3 DNA reads as TGTGCCAGCAGTTACGATTGGGTGAAAGATACGCAGTATTTT. Translated: CASSYDWVKDTQYF. This chain links TRBV6-6 with TRBJ2-3, with D unresolved. The germline V and J ends were trimmed by 2 bases and 5 bases, with 11 bases remaining between them. CDR3 length equals 14 residues. The germline V gene has CDR1 MNHNY and CDR2 SVGAGI (reference sequence).

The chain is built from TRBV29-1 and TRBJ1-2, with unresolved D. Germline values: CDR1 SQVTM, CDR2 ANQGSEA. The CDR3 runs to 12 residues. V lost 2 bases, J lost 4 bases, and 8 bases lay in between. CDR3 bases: TGCAGCGTTGAACAGACGGCCTATGGCTACACCTTC. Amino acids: CSVEQTAYGYTF.

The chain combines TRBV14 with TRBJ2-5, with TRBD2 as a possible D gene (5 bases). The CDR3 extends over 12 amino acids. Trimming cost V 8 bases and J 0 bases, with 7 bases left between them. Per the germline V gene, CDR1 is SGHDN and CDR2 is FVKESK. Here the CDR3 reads CASGLHQETQYF. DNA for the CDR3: TGTGCCAGCGGACTTCACCAAGAGACCCAGTACTTC.

CDR3 in DNA: TGCGCCAGCAGCTCACTTAGCGGGGGGATCACAGATACGCAGTATTTT. Protein: CASSSLSGGITDTQYF. The V call is TRBV5-1, the J call TRBJ2-3; TRBD2 aligns across 10 bases. The germline V gene has CDR1 SGHRS and CDR2 YFSETQ. The trim removed 3 bases at V and 2 bases at J, leaving 6 bases unmatched. The CDR3 runs to 16 residues.

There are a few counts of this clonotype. The CDR3 reads CASSLSGLAMNEQFF. The CDR3 DNA reads TGCGCCAGCAGTCTCTCGGGACTAGCGATGAATGAGCAGTTCTTC. The J gene is TRBJ2-1, the V gene TRBV4-1, with TRBD2 matching 10 bases. CDR3 length equals 15 residues. Germline CDR1 MGHRA, CDR2 YSYEKL. V lost 6 bases to trimming and J lost 7 bases; unmatched junction nucleotides: 9.